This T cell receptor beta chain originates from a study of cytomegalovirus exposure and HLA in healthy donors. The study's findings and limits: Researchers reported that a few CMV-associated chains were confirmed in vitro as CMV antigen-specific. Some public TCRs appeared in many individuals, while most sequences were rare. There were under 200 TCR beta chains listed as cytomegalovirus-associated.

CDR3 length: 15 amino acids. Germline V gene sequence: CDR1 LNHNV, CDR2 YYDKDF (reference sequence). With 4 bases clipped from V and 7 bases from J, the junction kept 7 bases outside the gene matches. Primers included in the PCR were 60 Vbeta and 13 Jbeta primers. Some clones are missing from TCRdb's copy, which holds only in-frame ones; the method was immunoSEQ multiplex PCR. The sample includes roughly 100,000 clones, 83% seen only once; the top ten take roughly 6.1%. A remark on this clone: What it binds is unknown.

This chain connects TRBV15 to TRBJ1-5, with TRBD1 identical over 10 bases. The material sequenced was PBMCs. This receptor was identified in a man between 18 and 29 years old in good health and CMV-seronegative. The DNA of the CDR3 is TGTGCCACCAGCACTGACAGGGGGCGCAGGCAGCCCCAGCATTTT. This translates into CATSTDRGRRQPQHF.